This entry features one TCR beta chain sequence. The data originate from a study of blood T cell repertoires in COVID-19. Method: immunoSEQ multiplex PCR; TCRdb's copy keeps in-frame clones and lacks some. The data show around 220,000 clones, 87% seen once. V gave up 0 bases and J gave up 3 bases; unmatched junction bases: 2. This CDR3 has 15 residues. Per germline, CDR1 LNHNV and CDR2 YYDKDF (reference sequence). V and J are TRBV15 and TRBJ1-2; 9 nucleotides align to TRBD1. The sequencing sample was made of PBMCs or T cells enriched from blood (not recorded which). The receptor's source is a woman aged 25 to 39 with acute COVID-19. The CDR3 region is CATSRERDRDYGYTF. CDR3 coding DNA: TGTGCCACCAGCAGAGAGCGGGACAGGGACTATGGCTACACCTTC.